Presented here are 32 T cell receptor beta chains from one specimen sequenced in a study of cytomegalovirus exposure and HLA in healthy donors. Use of 60 Vbeta and 13 Jbeta primers characterized the PCR. Produced via immunoSEQ multiplex PCR; TCRdb's table is partial and in-frame only. The sample has fewer than 95,000 clones, around 78% seen once. Specimen: PBMCs. The receptors come from a man aged 25 to 40 in good health and CMV-seronegative.

This rearrangement joins TRBV7-9 to TRBJ1-5, with 10 bases lining up with TRBD1. V was pared by 4 bases and J by 6 bases, with 12 bases of the junction left unmatched. Looked up from germline, CDR1 is SEHNR and CDR2 is FQNEAQ (reference sequence). The CDR3 covers 17 residues. For the CDR3, the DNA is TGTGCCAGCAGCTCGGGACAGGGGCCACCAATCGGTCAGCCCCAGCATTTT. Protein product: CASSSGQGPPIGQPQHF. Full variable domain (rest looked up from reference TRBV7-9 and TRBJ1-5): DTGVSQNPRHKITKRGQNVTFRCDPISEHNRLYWYRQTLGQGPEFLTYFQNEAQLEKSRLLSDRFSAERPKGSFSTLEIQRTEQGDSAMYLCASSSGQGPPIGQPQHFGDGTRLSIL.

V is TRBV30 and J is TRBJ1-6, with TRBD1 identical over 7 bases. Germline loops: CDR1 GTSNPN, CDR2 SVGIG (reference sequence). This CDR3 is 20 amino acids long. The V and J ends lost 4 bases and 9 bases, in that order; junction bases with no gene match: 27. The CDR3 DNA reads TGTGCCTGGACAGGAGTTCGGCTGAAAGACAGGGCCAATTATGTTTCACCCCTCCACTTT. Translated: CAWTGVRLKDRANYVSPLHF.

V gene TRBV7-8 combines with J gene TRBJ2-2, with 16 bases identical to TRBD2. Germline V gives CDR1 SGHVS, CDR2 FQNEAQ. Unmatched junction bases numbered 5, after V lost 4 bases and J lost 0 bases. This CDR3 spans 19 amino acids. The CDR3 is CASSSPGLAGGPNTGELFF. CDR3 DNA sequence: TGTGCCAGCAGCTCACCGGGACTAGCGGGAGGGCCGAACACCGGGGAGCTGTTTTTT.

The chain uses TRBV9 and TRBJ2-2, with a tentative D call TRBD1 (5 bases). From germline, CDR1 is SGDLS and CDR2 YYNGEE. The length of the CDR3 is 14 residues. Trimming removed 3 bases at V and 5 bases at J, with 11 bases between. CDR3 in amino acids: CASSARTNTGELFF. The CDR3 region has the DNA TGTGCCAGCAGCGCCCGGACAAATACCGGGGAGCTGTTTTTT.

This clone was picked up a small number of times. This rearrangement joins TRBV4-3 to TRBJ1-1; D may be TRBD1 (6 bases). V lost 5 bases and J 2 bases, leaving 18 bases between the germline ends. The CDR3 extends over 16 amino acids. Germline-derived CDR1 and CDR2 are LGHNA and YSLEER. The CDR3 reads CASSSQLDSLNTEAFF. The CDR3 DNA is TGCGCCAGCAGCTCTCAATTGGACAGCCTCAACACTGAAGCTTTCTTT.

The chain recombines TRBV7-9 with TRBJ1-5; D uncertain. V lost 2 bases and J 5 bases, leaving 7 bases between the germline ends. The CDR3 has 13 amino acids. The germline CDR1 and CDR2 sequences are SEHNR and FQNEAQ (reference sequence). The CDR3 DNA reads TGTGCCAGCAGCTTACAGGAGGATCAGCCCCAGCATTTT. It encodes CASSLQEDQPQHF.

The chain recombines TRBV11-2 with TRBJ2-3; 11 bases are a match to TRBD2. CDR3 length: 16 amino acids. Germline CDR1 is SGHAT and CDR2 is FQNNGV. With 5 bases clipped from V and 2 bases from J, the junction kept 6 bases outside the gene matches. CDR3: CASSQGTSGTTDTQYF. The CDR3 DNA follows: TGTGCCAGCAGCCAAGGGACTAGCGGAACCACAGATACGCAGTATTTT.

The chain links TRBV5-1 to TRBJ1-1; D not certain. The germline V gene encodes CDR1 SGHRS and CDR2 YFSETQ. There are 15 residues in the CDR3. V lost 1 base to trimming and J lost 11 bases, with 21 bases between them. The CDR3, as DNA: TGCGCCAGCAGCTTGTTGGGAGGCGGAGCTTTTGCGGCTTTCTTT. Translating gives CASSLLGGGAFAAFF. The full variable domain, in which reference TRBV5-1 and TRBJ1-1 provide the parts outside the CDR3, is KAGVTQTPRYLIKTRGQQVTLSCSPISGHRSVSWYQQTPGQGLQFLFEYFSETQRNKGNFPGRFSGRQFSNSRSEMNVSTLELGDSALYLCASSLLGGGAFAAFFGQGTRLTVV.

The gene calls are TRBV9 and TRBJ1-5; maybe TRBD1 (5 bases). Germline V gene lookup returns CDR1 SGDLS and CDR2 YYNGEE. The CDR3 extends over 13 amino acids. V shed 4 bases and J shed 11 bases, with 16 bases lying between them. The CDR3 nucleotides are TGTGCCAGCAGCCCGGGGGAGGGCCAAACCCAGCATTTT. Its protein product is CASSPGEGQTQHF.

The rearrangement joins TRBV29-1 to TRBJ2-2, with 8 bases identical to TRBD1. Germline CDR1 reads SQVTM; CDR2 reads ANQGSEA. CDR3 size: 15 residues. J gave up 1 base and V 0 bases, and 1 base lay outside the gene matches. The CDR3 is CSVEEGTGNTGELFF. In DNA form, the CDR3 reads TGCAGCGTTGAAGAGGGGACAGGGAACACCGGGGAGCTGTTTTTT.

This clone was observed once. V usage is TRBV5-6 and J usage is TRBJ1-1; D unresolved. This CDR3 region has 14 residues. Germline CDR1 is SGHDT and CDR2 is YYEEEE. The V end lost 2 bases, the J end lost 4 bases, and 12 bases lay between the germline ends. The CDR3 protein is CASSLNFWSTEAFF. The CDR3 nucleotides read TGTGCCAGCAGCTTAAATTTTTGGAGCACTGAAGCTTTCTTT.

This clone was detected only once. V and J are TRBV6-1 and TRBJ1-6; no firm D call. The CDR3 covers 16 residues. Trimming left V 3 bases short and J 7 bases short, with 16 bases between. Germline lookup yields CDR1 MNHNS and CDR2 SASEGT. The CDR3 is CASSETPGIWNSPLHF. The CDR3 DNA sequence: TGTGCCAGCAGTGAGACACCCGGAATTTGGAATTCACCCCTCCACTTT.

This chain joins TRBV11-2 and TRBJ1-1; the D gene is possibly TRBD1 (6 bases). The V gene's germline CDR1 is SGHAT and CDR2 FQNNGV. V shed 2 bases and J shed 0 bases, with 10 bases lying between them. The length of the CDR3 is 15 residues. The CDR3 DNA reads as TGTGCCAGCAGCTTAAGGACAGACGTGAACACTGAAGCTTTCTTT. Amino acid sequence: CASSLRTDVNTEAFF. Combining the CDR3 with reference TRBV11-2 and TRBJ1-1 gives the whole variable domain EAGVAQSPRYKIIEKRQSVAFWCNPISGHATLYWYQQILGQGPKLLIQFQNNGVVDDSQLPKDRFSAERLKGVDSTLKIQPAKLEDSAVYLCASSLRTDVNTEAFFGQGTRLTVV.

This clone was counted a single time. The chain is built from TRBV6-1 and TRBJ2-3; TRBD2 is a possible D gene (6 bases). Trimming took off 6 bases at V and 6 bases at J, with 19 bases between the two ends. The germline CDR1 and CDR2 sequences are MNHNS and SASEGT. The CDR3 length is 15 residues. The DNA for the CDR3 is TGTGCCAGCAGGGAAAGAGGGACTTTTGAGGATACGCAGTATTTT. It translates to CASRERGTFEDTQYF.

This chain joins TRBV5-1 and TRBJ1-1, with 8 bases that match TRBD1. The CDR3 extends over 16 amino acids. Germline lookup yields CDR1 SGHRS and CDR2 YFSETQ. V shed 0 bases, J shed 2 bases, and the junction held 6 bases outside the gene matches. The CDR3 loop is CASSLVKTGVNTEAFF. The CDR3 DNA reads as TGCGCCAGCAGCTTGGTCAAGACAGGGGTTAACACTGAAGCTTTCTTT.

The chain employs TRBV18 and TRBJ2-7; D gene ambiguous. V lost 3 bases to trimming and J lost 5 bases, with 14 bases between them. In germline, CDR1 is KGHSH, CDR2 LQKENI. This CDR3 comprises 14 residues. In DNA form, the CDR3 reads TGTGCCAGCTCACCCCGGGTAGAATCAAACGAGCAGTACTTC. It codes for CASSPRVESNEQYF.

This chain links TRBV2 with TRBJ2-7; D not certain. V was cut by 7 bases and J by 6 bases, with 13 bases left in between. The germline V gene encodes CDR1 SNHLY and CDR2 FYNNEI. The CDR3 extends over 12 amino acids. The CDR3 coding sequence is TGTGCCAGCAAGTTGGTAGCATCCGAGCAGTACGTC. Its protein product is CASKLVASEQYV.

This chain connects TRBV28 to TRBJ2-7; perhaps TRBD1 as D (6 bases). This CDR3 spans 13 amino acids. The V and J ends lost 5 bases and 2 bases respectively, with 10 bases between them. The germline V gene has CDR1 MDHEN and CDR2 SYDVKM. Here the CDR3 DNA reads TGTGCCAGCAGTCTGGGGGCCACCTACGAGCAGTACGTC. This codes for CASSLGATYEQYV.

V is TRBV9 and J is TRBJ2-1, with D possibly matching TRBD1 (5 bases). Germline V lookup: CDR1 SGDLS, CDR2 YYNGEE. The CDR3 length is 14 residues. Trimming stripped 0 bases from V and 2 bases from J, with 6 bases between. This CDR3 reads CASSVGGPYNEQFF. CDR3 sequence (DNA): TGTGCCAGCAGCGTAGGGGGCCCCTACAATGAGCAGTTCTTC.

A single count supports this clone. The chain employs TRBV29-1 and TRBJ1-2; a weak D match, TRBD1 (5 bases). The CDR3 has 13 amino acids. Per the germline V gene, CDR1 is SQVTM and CDR2 is ANQGSEA. V was trimmed by 7 bases and J by 3 bases, leaving 15 bases between them. DNA for the CDR3: TGCAGCGCTGACAGAGAACAGGACTATGGCTACACCTTC. Protein: CSADREQDYGYTF.

CDR3 loop: CASSPHWDSVAFF. CDR3 DNA sequence: TGTGCCAGCTCACCTCACTGGGATAGCGTAGCTTTCTTT. The chain combines TRBV18 with TRBJ1-1; the D is unclear. Looked up from germline, CDR1 is KGHSH and CDR2 is LQKENI. Trimming took off 3 bases at V and 10 bases at J, with 15 bases between the two ends. The CDR3 loop spans 13 amino acids.

DNA of the CDR3: TGTGCTAGTGGTGGGTGGACTAGCGCTTACAATGAGCAGTTCTTC. This encodes CASGGWTSAYNEQFF. The chain joins TRBV12-5 to TRBJ2-1; 9 bases fit TRBD2. From germline, CDR1 is LGHNT and CDR2 FRNRAP. V was clipped by 5 bases and J by 4 bases; unmatched bases: 6. The CDR3 covers 15 residues. Looking up the rest from reference TRBV12-5 and TRBJ2-1 gives the full variable domain: DARVTQTPRHKVTEMGQEVTMRCQPILGHNTVFWYRQTMMQGLELLAYFRNRAPLDDSGMPKDRFSAEMPDATLATLKIQPSEPRDSAVYFCASGGWTSAYNEQFFGPGTRLTVL.

CDR3 in amino acids: CASSFGQGPYEQYF. CDR3 nucleotides: TGTGCCAGCAGCTTTGGACAGGGTCCCTACGAGCAGTACTTC. V is TRBV7-3 and J is TRBJ2-7, with 8 bases that match TRBD1. CDR1 is SGHTA, CDR2 FQGTGA, per germline. V gave up 3 bases and J gave up 2 bases; unmatched junction bases: 3. CDR3 size: 14 residues.

The chain is built from TRBV19 and TRBJ1-5; maybe TRBD1 (6 bases). Trimming took 9 bases from V and 1 from J, leaving 22 bases between them. Germline CDR1 and CDR2: LNHDA and SQIVND (reference sequence). This CDR3 contains 17 residues. CDR3 in DNA: TGTGCCAGCGGAGAGGCCTCTGGGGGCGCGAGCAATCAGCCCCAGCATTTT. Translation gives CASGEASGGASNQPQHF.

Only a few counts were recorded for this clone. The chain has TRBV5-4 and TRBJ1-2; no clear D gene. The ends were cut back, 0 bases at V and 1 base at J, with 7 bases in the middle. The germline V gene encodes CDR1 SGHNT and CDR2 YYREEE (reference sequence). CDR3 length equals 14 residues. For the CDR3, the DNA is TGTGCCAGCAGCTTGGTCAGGCATAACTATGGCTACACCTTC. Translation gives CASSLVRHNYGYTF.

This clone was detected only once. The chain employs TRBV9 and TRBJ1-1, with D possibly TRBD1 on 6 matching bases. V lost 3 bases and J lost 6, with 12 bases in between. The CDR3 sequence is 13 residues long. CDR1 and CDR2 from the germline V gene are SGDLS and YYNGEE. The CDR3 region is CASSAGERAEAFF. In DNA form, the CDR3 reads TGTGCCAGCAGCGCAGGGGAAAGGGCTGAAGCTTTCTTT.

V usage is TRBV11-2 and J usage is TRBJ1-2; TRBD1 agrees at 10 bases. The CDR3 spans 16 residues. Germline-derived CDR1 and CDR2 are SGHAT and FQNNGV. J was trimmed by 7 bases and V by 1 base; bases with no gene match: 9. CDR3 sequence: CASSLALRDRGSGYTF. CDR3 nucleotides: TGTGCCAGCAGCTTAGCCCTCCGGGACAGGGGTAGTGGCTACACCTTC.

This rearrangement joins TRBV2 to TRBJ2-5; TRBD1 aligns across 9 bases. Germline V lookup: CDR1 SNHLY, CDR2 FYNNEI. The CDR3 consists of 16 residues. The trim removed 4 bases at V and 5 bases at J, leaving 11 bases unmatched. The CDR3, as DNA: TGTGCCAGCAGTGCCCCTAGTTTGGGGACAGGGGAGACCCAGTACTTC. Translated, it gives CASSAPSLGTGETQYF.

V gene TRBV10-3 combines with J gene TRBJ2-2; TRBD2 matches at 13 bases. The CDR3 covers 16 residues. Germline V CDR1 and CDR2: ENHRY, SYGVKD. V trimming: 6 bases; J trimming: 5 bases; junction bases outside the gene matches: 6. The CDR3 bases are TGTGCCATCAGCGGACTAGCGGGAGTTAAAACCGGGGAGCTGTTTTTT. Amino acid sequence: CAISGLAGVKTGELFF.

The chain uses TRBV4-1 and TRBJ1-2; no clear D gene. CDR1 MGHRA and CDR2 YSYEKL come from the germline V gene. V lost 3 bases and J lost 3, with 5 bases in between. CDR3 length equals 12 residues. CDR3 DNA sequence: TGCGCCAGCAGCCACACGGACTATGGCTACACCTTC. Protein sequence: CASSHTDYGYTF.

V usage is TRBV27 and J usage is TRBJ1-2; 7 bases agree with TRBD1. J lost 4 bases, V lost 2 bases, and 1 base had no gene match. The CDR3 has 13 residues. CDR1 and CDR2 (germline): MNHEY, SMNVEV (reference sequence). The chain's CDR3 is CASSLDRVYGYTF. As DNA, the CDR3 is TGTGCCAGCAGTTTAGACAGGGTCTATGGCTACACCTTC.

V and J are TRBV28 and TRBJ2-5; no firm D call. The V and J ends lost 1 base and 3 bases respectively, with 6 bases between them. The CDR3 loop spans 13 amino acids. CDR1 is MDHEN, CDR2 SYDVKM, per germline. The CDR3 protein is CASSLSVEETQYF. DNA for the CDR3: TGTGCCAGCAGTTTATCCGTCGAAGAGACCCAGTACTTC.